This paragraph covers one T cell receptor (beta chain) sequence. The antigen is not known. This entry is derived from a study of T cells after yellow fever vaccination. Study findings and constraints: Relatively few clonotypes were ones that appeared in both CD4 and CD8 compartments. Although the secondary response was weaker, it peaked faster, at day 5 versus 15.

MiXCR was run by TCRdb on the 5' RACE reads, yielding one entry per CDR3 protein. There are hundreds of thousands of distinct CDR3 sequences in the sample; around 20% occur only once, and roughly a sixth lies in the top ten. CDR1 LGHNA and CDR2 YSLEER come from the germline V gene. The V and J ends lost 0 bases and 7 bases, in that order; junction bases with no gene match: 14. CDR3 length: 18 amino acids. The chain joins TRBV4-3 to TRBJ2-7, with 11 positions matching TRBD1. Sequences were derived from PBMCs, sampled before the yellow fever booster vaccination. The TCR comes from a man younger than 35 who received the YFV17D yellow fever vaccine. This chain's CDR3 is CASSQEGFGTGGVLEQYF. The CDR3 region has the DNA TGCGCCAGCAGCCAAGAAGGGTTCGGGACAGGGGGAGTCTTAGAGCAGTACTTC.